This record concerns one T cell receptor beta chain sequence. This entry comes from a study of T cell responses to AZD1222 COVID-19 vaccine. Study overall: Second doses at about 4 or about 12 weeks were pooled.

CDR1 and CDR2 (germline): LGHNA, YSLEER. Trimming took 3 bases from V and 1 from J; bases not matched to a gene: 10. This CDR3 comprises 17 residues. Here immunoSEQ multiplex PCR was the method, and the copy in TCRdb shows in-frame clones only, minus some. The sample lists about 110,000 clones; roughly 82% were seen once. The clonotype was recovered from an adult in good health. This chain joins TRBV4-3 and TRBJ1-1; 8 bases fit TRBD1. Sequences were derived from peripheral blood, sampled on day 0 of AZD1222 vaccination. CDR3 region: CASSHDPGGRGNTEAFF. The CDR3 coding sequence is TGCGCCAGCAGCCATGACCCAGGGGGCCGCGGGAACACTGAAGCTTTCTTT.